What follows are 24 T cell receptor beta chains derived from one specimen sequenced in a study of blood T cell repertoires in COVID-19. The assay was immunoSEQ multiplex PCR, and TCRdb's table has in-frame clones only and misses some. Here the sample spans approximately 170,000 clones, roughly four fifths being singletons. Sample: peripheral blood. The receptors originated from a woman aged 50 to 60 with acute or convalescent COVID-19.

The chain couples TRBV25-1 to TRBJ1-6; perhaps TRBD1 as D (5 bases). Germline loops: CDR1 MGHDK, CDR2 SYGVNS. V lost 4 bases, J lost 7 bases, and 11 bases lay in between. There are 14 residues in the CDR3. CDR3 in DNA: TGTGCCAGCAGTGGGGCAGGGCTGAATTCACCCCTCCACTTT. Encoded protein: CASSGAGLNSPLHF.

The chain couples TRBV24-1 to TRBJ2-1, with 8 bases identical to TRBD2. The CDR3 consists of 14 residues. CDR1 is KGHDR and CDR2 is SFDVKD in the germline V gene. The junction had 3 bases not matched to a gene; V was cut back by 6 bases and J by 3 bases. The DNA for the CDR3 is TGTGCCACCAGTCCCAGCGGGAGCTACAATGAGCAGTTCTTC. Its protein product is CATSPSGSYNEQFF.

The genes are TRBV28 and TRBJ2-7, with D unresolved. The germline gives CDR1 MDHEN, CDR2 SYDVKM. The germline V and J ends were trimmed by 5 bases and 4 bases, with 9 bases remaining between them. This CDR3 contains 12 residues. The CDR3 DNA follows: TGTGCCAGCAGTCCTGACAATTACGAGCAGTACTTC. It encodes CASSPDNYEQYF.

CDR3 sequence: CASSEGGRSLLLDGYTF. CDR3 bases: TGTGCCAGCAGTGAGGGGGGAAGGTCCCTGTTGTTAGATGGCTACACCTTC. The chain is built from TRBV6-1 and TRBJ1-2; D might be TRBD1 (5 bases). Trimming shortened V by 3 bases and J by 6 bases, and 23 bases separated the two germline ends. The CDR3 covers 17 residues. Germline assignment: CDR1 MNHNS and CDR2 SASEGT.

This clone was seen a handful of times. The CDR3 region is CASSSQTGTGNTIYF. In DNA, the CDR3 is TGTGCCAGCAGCTCCCAGACAGGGACTGGAAACACCATATATTTT. This sequence joins TRBV7-8 and TRBJ1-3; TRBD1 aligns across 7 bases. The CDR3 has 15 residues. With V trimmed by 4 bases and J by 2 bases, 5 bases remained unmatched. The germline V gene encodes CDR1 SGHVS and CDR2 FQNEAQ.

V is TRBV18 and J is TRBJ1-4; TRBD1 matches at 8 bases. This CDR3 comprises 14 residues. The germline V gene encodes CDR1 KGHSH and CDR2 LQKENI. J was trimmed by 7 bases and V by 6 bases; bases with no gene match: 7. The CDR3 sequence: CASSQDRESEKLFF. In nucleotides, the CDR3 is TGTGCCAGCTCCCAGGACAGGGAATCTGAAAAACTGTTTTTT.

The CDR3 region has the DNA TGTGCCTGGAGTTCCGGGACTGCCCCCACGGAGCAGTACTTC. This codes for CAWSSGTAPTEQYF. The chain employs TRBV30 and TRBJ2-7, with a weak D call TRBD2 (6 bases). Trimming took off 2 bases at V and 7 bases at J, with 18 bases between the two ends. In germline, CDR1 is GTSNPN, CDR2 SVGIG (reference sequence). The CDR3 is 14 residues long.

V and J are TRBV7-8 and TRBJ1-1; 7 positions match TRBD1. The CDR3 consists of 17 residues. Trimming at V came to 2 bases and at J to 5 bases, leaving 14 bases not matched to a gene. The germline gives CDR1 SGHVS, CDR2 FQNEAQ. DNA of the CDR3: TGTGCCAGCAGCTTACAGACAGGGAAGGGAGTAATGACTGAAGCTTTCTTT. Its protein is CASSLQTGKGVMTEAFF.

CDR3 amino acids: CATSDFTQGSGWNEQFF. In DNA, the CDR3 is TGTGCCACCAGTGATTTTACACAGGGGTCCGGGTGGAATGAGCAGTTCTTC. The rearrangement joins TRBV24-1 to TRBJ2-1; 7 bases line up with TRBD1. Looked up from germline, CDR1 is KGHDR and CDR2 is SFDVKD. V trimming: 1 base; J trimming: 7 bases; junction bases outside the gene matches: 12. The CDR3 loop spans 17 amino acids.

This clone was detected only a few times. The rearrangement joins TRBV6-6 to TRBJ2-7, with 10 bases lining up with TRBD2. This CDR3 spans 14 amino acids. J was trimmed by 0 bases and V by 6 bases; bases with no gene match: 2. Per germline, CDR1 MNHNY and CDR2 SVGAGI (reference sequence). The CDR3 DNA follows: TGTGCCAGCAGACTAGCGGGAAGCTCCTACGAGCAGTACTTC. Translation: CASRLAGSSYEQYF.

The CDR3 DNA reads as TGTGCCATCAGTGGGACAGGGAATGGCTACACCTTC. Amino acid sequence: CAISGTGNGYTF. The rearrangement links TRBV10-3 to TRBJ1-2, with TRBD1 matching over 8 bases. The length of the CDR3 is 12 residues. V shed 4 bases, J shed 6 bases, and the junction held 1 base outside the gene matches. The germline V gene encodes CDR1 ENHRY and CDR2 SYGVKD.

This clone came up a few times. The chain is built from TRBV30 and TRBJ2-7; possible D gene TRBD1, 6 bases. Germline lookup yields CDR1 GTSNPN and CDR2 SVGIG (reference sequence). V lost 0 bases and J 3 bases, leaving 9 bases between the germline ends. The CDR3 is 13 amino acids. The CDR3 DNA sequence: TGTGCCTGGAGTGTTGGGGGCGGCTACGAGCAGTACTTC. The encoded protein is CAWSVGGGYEQYF.

The CDR3 nucleotides read TGTGCCAGCAGTGAACTATCAAACGAGCAGTACTTC. It codes for CASSELSNEQYF. The genes are TRBV6-1 and TRBJ2-7, with D hard to call. The CDR3 has 12 residues. Germline values: CDR1 MNHNS, CDR2 SASEGT. Trimming removed 2 bases at V and 5 bases at J, with 7 bases between.

The chain combines TRBV5-6 with TRBJ2-2; tentative D call: TRBD2 (6 bases). The V end lost 1 base, the J end lost 2 bases, and 12 bases lay between the germline ends. CDR1 is SGHDT, CDR2 YYEEEE, per germline. The CDR3 sequence is 16 residues long. CDR3 DNA: TGTGCCAGCAGCTTGTTTGGAGGGGCTAACACCGGGGAGCTGTTTTTT. Translating gives CASSLFGGANTGELFF.

J is TRBJ2-7 and V is TRBV11-2, with unresolved D. V lost 4 bases, J lost 4 bases, and 8 bases lay in between. Germline loops: CDR1 SGHAT, CDR2 FQNNGV. The CDR3 sequence is 12 residues long. CDR3 bases: TGTGCCAGCAGCTCCCAAAAATACGAGCAGTACTTC. This gives the protein CASSSQKYEQYF.

V gene TRBV7-2 combines with J gene TRBJ2-4; a possible D gene is TRBD1 (6 bases). Looked up from germline, CDR1 is SGHTA and CDR2 is FQGNSA. V lost 1 base, J lost 8 bases, and 9 bases lay in between. The CDR3 loop spans 13 amino acids. CDR3 DNA: TGTGCCAGCAGCTTAGAGGGGGTTTACATTCAGTACTTC. Its protein product is CASSLEGVYIQYF. The whole variable domain, filled in from reference TRBV7-2 and TRBJ2-4, reads GAGVSQSPSNKVTEKGKDVELRCDPISGHTALYWYRQSLGQGLEFLIYFQGNSAPDKSGLPSDRFSAERTGGSVSTLTIQRTQQEDSAVYLCASSLEGVYIQYFGAGTRLSVL.

The chain carries TRBV11-2 and TRBJ2-3; 7 nucleotides line up with TRBD1. This CDR3 is 14 amino acids long. Trimming took 2 bases from V and 5 from J; bases not matched to a gene: 4. The germline gives CDR1 SGHAT, CDR2 FQNNGV. CDR3 in DNA: TGTGCCAGCAGCTTAAACAGGGGTATAGATACGCAGTATTTT. Its protein is CASSLNRGIDTQYF.

This chain joins TRBV28 and TRBJ2-1; D is perhaps TRBD2 (6 bases). The germline V and J ends were trimmed by 6 bases and 6 bases, with 15 bases remaining between them. Germline V gene sequence: CDR1 MDHEN, CDR2 SYDVKM. CDR3 length equals 14 residues. The CDR3 here is CASSNAGSLNEQFF. DNA for the CDR3: TGTGCCAGCAGCAACGCCGGGAGCCTCAATGAGCAGTTCTTC.

There are a few counts of this clone. The V gene is TRBV5-1, the J gene TRBJ1-4; the D is unclear. V was clipped by 3 bases and J by 6 bases, with 12 bases between them. The CDR3 covers 14 residues. Germline values: CDR1 SGHRS, CDR2 YFSETQ. The CDR3 here is CASSSSLQDEKLFF. The CDR3 DNA reads TGCGCCAGCAGCTCGAGTCTCCAAGATGAAAAACTGTTTTTT.

In its sample, this clone was seen a few times. The CDR3 DNA follows: TGTGCCAGCAGTTACACTAATTCGGGGACTAAATACTACACCTTC. It encodes CASSYTNSGTKYYTF. The chain employs TRBV6-5 and TRBJ1-2; D possibly corresponds to TRBD1 (5 bases). Trimming removed 2 bases at V and 10 bases at J, with 20 bases between. The V gene's germline CDR1 is MNHEY and CDR2 SVGAGI. This CDR3 contains 15 residues.

This chain joins TRBV19 and TRBJ2-2, with 14 bases matching TRBD2. Looked up from germline, CDR1 is LNHDA and CDR2 is SQIVND (reference sequence). The V gene end was trimmed by 7 bases and the J gene end by 4 bases; junction bases not matched to a gene: 11. This CDR3 is built from 18 residues. The CDR3 loop reads CASTVTSGRAVGTGELFF. DNA for the CDR3: TGTGCCAGTACCGTGACTAGCGGGAGGGCCGTTGGCACCGGGGAGCTGTTTTTT.

The chain couples TRBV7-2 to TRBJ2-7, with TRBD1 matching 7 bases. J lost 2 bases, V lost 5 bases, and 3 bases had no gene match. Germline assignment: CDR1 SGHTA and CDR2 FQGNSA. The CDR3 sequence is 13 residues long. The CDR3, as DNA: TGTGCCAGCAGCCGGGACAGCCCCTACGAGCAGTACTTC. It codes for CASSRDSPYEQYF.

The chain is built from TRBV11-2 and TRBJ2-4; D is possibly TRBD1 (6 bases). In germline, CDR1 is SGHAT, CDR2 FQNNGV. Between the trimmed V and J ends, which lost 5 bases and 8 bases, there was a span of 10 bases. This CDR3 contains 12 residues. The CDR3 DNA sequence: TGTGCCAGCAGCCATGGGACATACATTCAGTACTTC. Its translation: CASSHGTYIQYF.

The chain carries TRBV7-8 and TRBJ2-7, with TRBD2 matching 11 bases. The germline CDR1 and CDR2 sequences are SGHVS and FQNEAQ. The CDR3 runs to 15 residues. With 2 bases clipped from V and 4 bases from J, the junction kept 4 bases outside the gene matches. In nucleotides, the CDR3 is TGTGCCAGCAGCTTATTACTAGCGGGAGTGTACGAGCAGTACTTC. It yields the protein CASSLLLAGVYEQYF.